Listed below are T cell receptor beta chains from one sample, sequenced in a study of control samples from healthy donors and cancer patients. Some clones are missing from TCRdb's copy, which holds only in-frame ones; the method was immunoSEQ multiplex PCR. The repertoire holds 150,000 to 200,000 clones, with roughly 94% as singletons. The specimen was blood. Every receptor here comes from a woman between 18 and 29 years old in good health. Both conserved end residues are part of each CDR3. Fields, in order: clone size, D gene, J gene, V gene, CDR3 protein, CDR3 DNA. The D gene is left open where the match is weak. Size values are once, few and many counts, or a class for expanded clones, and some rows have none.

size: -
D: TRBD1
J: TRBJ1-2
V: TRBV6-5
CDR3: CASSLRDSYGYTF
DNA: TGTGCCAGCAGTCTCCGGGACAGTTATGGCTACACCTTC

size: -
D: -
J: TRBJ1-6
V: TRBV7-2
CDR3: CASSSRNSPLHF
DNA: TGTGCCAGCAGCTCACGGAATTCACCCCTCCACTTT

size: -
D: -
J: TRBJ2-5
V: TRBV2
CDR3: CASTLEVQETQYF
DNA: TGTGCCAGCACCCTGGAAGTCCAAGAGACCCAGTACTTC

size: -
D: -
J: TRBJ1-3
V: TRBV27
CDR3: CASSYPRGRDTIYF
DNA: TGTGCCAGCAGTTACCCCCGGGGCCGGGACACCATATATTTT

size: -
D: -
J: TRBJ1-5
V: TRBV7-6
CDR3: CASSLALDAYSNQPQHF
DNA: TGTGCCAGCAGCTTAGCACTGGACGCTTATAGCAATCAGCCCCAGCATTTT

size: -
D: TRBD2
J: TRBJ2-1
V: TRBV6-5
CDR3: CASSFLAGESYNEQFF
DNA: TGTGCCAGCAGTTTCCTAGCGGGAGAGTCCTACAATGAGCAGTTCTTC

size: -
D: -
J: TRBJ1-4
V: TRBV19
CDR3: CASSIGARDRATLFF
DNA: TGTGCCAGTAGTATAGGTGCCCGGGACCGCGCGACACTGTTTTTT

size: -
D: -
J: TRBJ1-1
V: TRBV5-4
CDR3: CASSPSWDTEAFF
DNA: TGTGCCAGCAGCCCCTCCTGGGACACTGAAGCTTTCTTT

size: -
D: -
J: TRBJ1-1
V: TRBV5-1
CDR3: CASSLSAVNTEAFF
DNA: TGCGCCAGCAGCTTGAGTGCAGTGAACACTGAAGCTTTCTTT

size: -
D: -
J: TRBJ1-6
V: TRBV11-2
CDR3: CASSPGWNSPLHF
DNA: TGTGCCAGCAGCCCAGGGTGGAATTCACCCCTCCACTTT

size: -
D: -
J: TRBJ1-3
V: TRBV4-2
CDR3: CASSQEFGLHGNTIYF
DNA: TGTGCCAGCAGCCAAGAATTCGGCCTCCACGGGAACACCATATATTTT

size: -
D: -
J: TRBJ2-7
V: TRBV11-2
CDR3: CASSFHPQTYEQYF
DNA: TGTGCCAGCAGCTTTCACCCACAGACCTACGAGCAGTACTTC

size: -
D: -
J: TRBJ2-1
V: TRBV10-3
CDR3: CAISETGSDEQFF
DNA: TGTGCCATCAGTGAAACGGGGAGCGATGAGCAGTTCTTC

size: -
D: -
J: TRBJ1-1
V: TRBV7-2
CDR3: CASSAYIENTEAFF
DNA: TGTGCCAGCAGCGCCTACATAGAGAACACTGAAGCTTTCTTT

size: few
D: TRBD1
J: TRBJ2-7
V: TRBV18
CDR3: CASLGTDSYEQYF
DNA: TGTGCCAGCTTGGGGACAGACTCCTACGAGCAGTACTTC

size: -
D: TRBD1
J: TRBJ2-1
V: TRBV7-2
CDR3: CASSWDRENEQFF
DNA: TGTGCCAGCAGCTGGGACAGGGAAAATGAGCAGTTCTTC

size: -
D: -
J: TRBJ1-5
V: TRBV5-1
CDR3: CASSLAGGSNQPQHF
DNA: TGCGCCAGCAGCTTGGCCGGGGGGAGCAATCAGCCCCAGCATTTT

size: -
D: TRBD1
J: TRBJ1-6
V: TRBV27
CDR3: CASSHRGRNSPLHF
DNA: TGTGCCAGCAGTCACAGGGGGCGAAATTCACCCCTCCACTTT

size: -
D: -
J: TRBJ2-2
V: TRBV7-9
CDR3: CASSLGLGPEELFF
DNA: TGTGCCAGCAGCTTAGGGCTGGGGCCTGAGGAGCTGTTTTTT

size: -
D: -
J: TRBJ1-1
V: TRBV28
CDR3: CASKEGWNTEAFF
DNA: TGTGCCTCAAAAGAGGGTTGGAACACTGAAGCTTTCTTT

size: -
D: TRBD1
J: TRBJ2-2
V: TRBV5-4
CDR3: CASSLTGGTDTGELFF
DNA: TGTGCCAGCAGCTTGACAGGGGGCACGGACACCGGGGAGCTGTTTTTT

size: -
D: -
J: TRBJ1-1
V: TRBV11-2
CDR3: CASSHLGGAEAFF
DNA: TGTGCCAGCAGCCACCTGGGAGGGGCTGAAGCTTTCTTT

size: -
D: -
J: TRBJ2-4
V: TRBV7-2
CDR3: CASSPTASLAKNIQYF
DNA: TGTGCCAGCAGCCCGACGGCCAGCCTAGCCAAAAACATTCAGTACTTC

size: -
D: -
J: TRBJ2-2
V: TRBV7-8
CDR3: CASSLPSSGELFF
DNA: TGTGCCAGCAGCTTACCCTCCTCCGGGGAGCTGTTTTTT

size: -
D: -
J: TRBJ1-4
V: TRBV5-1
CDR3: CASNGGMPNEKLFF
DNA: TGCGCCAGCAACGGGGGAATGCCTAATGAAAAACTGTTTTTT

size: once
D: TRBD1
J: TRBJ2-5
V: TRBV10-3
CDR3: CAISERDRGQETQYF
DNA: TGTGCCATCAGTGAGAGGGACAGGGGGCAAGAGACCCAGTACTTC

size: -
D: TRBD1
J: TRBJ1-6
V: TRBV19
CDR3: CASSSGGRTYNSPLHF
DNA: TGTGCCAGTAGTTCAGGGGGTAGGACCTATAATTCACCCCTCCACTTT

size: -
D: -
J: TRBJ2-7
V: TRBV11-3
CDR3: CASSLEGLSSYEQYF
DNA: TGTGCCAGCAGCTTAGAGGGGTTGTCCTCCTACGAGCAGTACTTC

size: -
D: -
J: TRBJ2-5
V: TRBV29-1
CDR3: CSVEKANEETQYF
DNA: TGCAGCGTTGAAAAAGCGAACGAGGAGACCCAGTACTTC

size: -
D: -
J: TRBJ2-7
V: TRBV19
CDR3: CASSMIPTAAYSYEQYF
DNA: TGTGCCAGTAGTATGATCCCGACAGCGGCGTACTCCTACGAGCAGTACTTC

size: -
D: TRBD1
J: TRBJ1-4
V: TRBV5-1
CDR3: CASSFGSGTAPRELFF
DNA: TGCGCCAGCAGCTTCGGTAGTGGGACAGCCCCGAGGGAACTGTTTTTT

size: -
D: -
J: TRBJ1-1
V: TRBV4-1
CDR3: CASSQDRRRGGSTEAFF
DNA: TGCGCCAGCAGCCAAGATCGTCGGCGCGGAGGGAGCACTGAAGCTTTCTTT

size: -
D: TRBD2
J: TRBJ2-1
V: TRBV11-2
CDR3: CASSGGGINEQFF
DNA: TGTGCCAGCAGCGGGGGGGGTATTAATGAGCAGTTCTTC

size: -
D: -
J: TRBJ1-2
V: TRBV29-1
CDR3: CSVDPGTNYGYTF
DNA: TGCAGCGTTGACCCAGGGACTAACTATGGCTACACCTTC

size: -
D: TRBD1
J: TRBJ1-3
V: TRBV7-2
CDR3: CASSLRTGSFGNTIYF
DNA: TGTGCCAGCAGCTTAAGGACAGGGAGCTTTGGAAACACCATATATTTT

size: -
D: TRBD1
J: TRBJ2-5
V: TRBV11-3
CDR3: CASSLGGTGIRTQYF
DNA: TGTGCCAGCAGCTTAGGTGGGACAGGTATCCGGACCCAGTACTTC

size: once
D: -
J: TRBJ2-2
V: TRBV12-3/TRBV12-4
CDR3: CASSTNTGELFF
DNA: TGTGCCAGCAGTACTAACACCGGGGAGCTGTTTTTT

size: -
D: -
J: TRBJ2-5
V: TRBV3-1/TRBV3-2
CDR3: CASSQVYPESGEAQYF
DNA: TGTGCCAGCAGCCAAGTCTATCCCGAGTCGGGCGAGGCCCAGTACTTC

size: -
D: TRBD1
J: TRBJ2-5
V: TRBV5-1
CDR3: CASSLAQGVMKTQYF
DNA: TGCGCCAGCAGCTTGGCACAGGGGGTCATGAAGACCCAGTACTTC

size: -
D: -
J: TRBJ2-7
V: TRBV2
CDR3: CASSVGQGYEQYF
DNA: TGTGCCAGCAGTGTAGGCCAGGGCTACGAGCAGTACTTC

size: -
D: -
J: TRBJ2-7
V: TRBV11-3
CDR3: CASSLGSSYEQYF
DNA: TGTGCCAGCAGCTTAGGATCCTCCTACGAGCAGTACTTC

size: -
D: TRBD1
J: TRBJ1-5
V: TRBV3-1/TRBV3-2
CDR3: CASSQAQGVPQPQHF
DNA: TGTGCCAGCAGCCAAGCCCAGGGGGTCCCTCAGCCCCAGCATTTT

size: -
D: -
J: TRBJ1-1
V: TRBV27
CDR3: CASSSLWDDTEAFF
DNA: TGTGCCAGCAGTTCGCTTTGGGACGACACTGAAGCTTTCTTT

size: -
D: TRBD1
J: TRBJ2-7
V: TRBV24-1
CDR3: CATSDSTGQGLYEQYF
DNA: TGTGCCACCAGTGATTCGACGGGACAGGGTCTCTACGAGCAGTACTTC

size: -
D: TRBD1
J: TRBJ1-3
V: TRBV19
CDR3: CASSTSTGTGNTIYF
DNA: TGTGCCAGTAGTACTTCGACAGGGACTGGAAACACCATATATTTT

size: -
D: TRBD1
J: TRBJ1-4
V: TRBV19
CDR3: CASSIGTGGGKLFF
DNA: TGTGCCAGTAGTATCGGGACAGGGGGAGGAAAACTGTTTTTT

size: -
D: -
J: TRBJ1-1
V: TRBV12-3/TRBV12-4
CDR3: CASSLDGYTEAFF
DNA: TGTGCCAGCAGTTTAGACGGATACACTGAAGCTTTCTTT